This T cell receptor beta chain derives from a study of T cell responses to AZD1222 COVID-19 vaccine. Study-level results: When two AZD1222 doses had been given, Spike-specific TCR breadth and depth rose.

On this clone: Its antigen remains unidentified.

Repertoires were generated with immunoSEQ multiplex PCR, while TCRdb's copy carries only in-frame clones and drops some. Of some 120,000 clones detected, 88% appear once; the ten largest clones hold about 10%. Trimming took 5 bases from V and 1 from J, leaving 5 bases between them. CDR1 is GTSNPN and CDR2 is SVGIG in the germline V gene (reference sequence). The CDR3 totals 11 residues. The receptor's source is an adult in good health. V and J are TRBV30 and TRBJ1-1; no firm D call. The material sequenced was peripheral blood, taken on day 0 of AZD1222 vaccination. CDR3 protein: CAWHRNTEAFF. Here the CDR3 DNA reads TGTGCCTGGCATAGGAACACTGAAGCTTTCTTT.